Following are 19 T cell receptor beta chains from one sample sequenced in a study of regulatory T cells in long-lasting Graves disease. Construction of TCR beta libraries relied on iRepertoire HTBI primers and on Arm-PCR targeting CDR3 regions. From the multiplex PCR reads, TCRdb called clonotypes with MiXCR, one entry per CDR3 protein. In the table there are about 340,000 distinct CDR3 sequences, around a fifth of which are singletons. Documented time point: persistent/refractory GD, antithyroid drugs over 5 years with positive TRAb. Isolated PBMC RNA provided the starting material for the TCR library. The sample in question was peripheral blood mononuclear cells (PBMCs), obtained when the disease was refractory, from a patient treated with antithyroid drugs. These receptors all stem from a female donor with Graves disease.

This clonotype has at least ten counts. The CDR3: CASSSEGTYSNQPQHF. CDR3 DNA: TGTGCCAGCAGTTCTGAGGGGACCTATAGCAATCAGCCCCAGCATTTT. This sequence joins TRBV27 and TRBJ1-5; possibly TRBD1 for D (5 bases). CDR3 size: 16 residues. Germline CDR1 MNHEY, CDR2 SMNVEV (reference sequence). V dropped 4 bases and J dropped 0 bases, with 13 bases sitting between them.

This clonotype was found a few times. The V and J genes are TRBV7-9 and TRBJ1-1; the match to TRBD1 covers 7 bases. J gave up 1 base and V 4 bases, and 3 bases lay outside the gene matches. From germline, CDR1 is SEHNR and CDR2 FQNEAQ (reference sequence). The CDR3 covers 14 residues. CDR3 loop: CASSSYRGNTEAFF. The DNA for the CDR3 is TGTGCCAGCAGCTCATACAGGGGGAACACTGAAGCTTTCTTT.

This CDR3 reads CAWSPSTVEQFF. The CDR3 coding sequence is TGTGCCTGGAGTCCTTCCACCGTTGAGCAGTTCTTC. The V call is TRBV30, the J call TRBJ2-1; D unresolved. V dropped 2 bases and J dropped 9 bases, with 11 bases sitting between them. This CDR3 spans 12 amino acids. From germline, CDR1 is GTSNPN and CDR2 SVGIG (reference sequence).

The chain joins TRBV3-1 to TRBJ2-7, with D maybe TRBD2 (7 bases). CDR3 length equals 15 residues. CDR1 is LGHDT, CDR2 YNNKEL, per germline (reference sequence). V lost 0 bases and J lost 3, with 12 bases in between. This CDR3 reads CASSQDSGGSYEQYF. In nucleotides, the CDR3 is TGTGCCAGCAGCCAAGATTCGGGGGGCAGCTACGAGCAGTACTTC.

This clonotype occurred many times. This chain uses TRBV12-3 or TRBV12-4 with TRBJ1-1, with D perhaps TRBD1 (6 bases). The CDR3 extends over 13 amino acids. V shed 5 bases and J shed 6 bases, with 13 bases lying between them. CDR3: CASSPYRDPEAFF. The CDR3 nucleotides read TGTGCCAGCAGTCCTTACAGGGACCCTGAAGCTTTCTTT.

Comments on this clonotype: A much bigger clone sits one base away, suggesting this may be a read error. The chain has TRBV12-3 or TRBV12-4 and TRBJ2-5; D gene uncertain. V lost 1 base and J lost 7, with 7 bases in between. The CDR3 spans 12 residues. The CDR3 DNA sequence: TGTGCCAGCAGTTTAGGGTCCGGGACCCAGTACTTC. Translating gives CASSLGSGTQYF.

With respect to this clonotype: A much larger clone lies one base from this, so it may be a read error. The chain carries TRBV18 and TRBJ2-7; a possible D gene is TRBD2 (6 bases). Germline assignment: CDR1 KGHSH and CDR2 LQKENI. There are 13 residues in the CDR3. Trimming took off 6 bases at V and 3 bases at J, with 12 bases between the two ends. The CDR3 DNA sequence: TGTGCCAGCTCTGCCACGCGGGACTACGAGCAGTACTTC. It translates to CASSATRDYEQYF. The complete variable domain, with remaining parts taken from reference TRBV18 and TRBJ2-7, reads NAGVMQNPRHLVRRRGQEARLRCSPMKGHSHVYWYRQLPEEGLKFMVYLQKENIIDESGMPKERFSAEFPKEGPSILRIQQVVRGDSAAYFCASSATRDYEQYFGPGTRLTVT.

This clonotype has at least ten counts. The chain recombines TRBV20-1 with TRBJ2-7; no clear D gene. The V gene's germline CDR1 is DFQATT and CDR2 SNEGSKA (reference sequence). Trimming removed 5 bases from V and 2 bases from J, with 7 bases in between. The CDR3 contains 11 residues. CDR3 region: CSAAAAYEQYF. CDR3 nucleotide sequence: TGCAGTGCTGCTGCGGCCTACGAGCAGTACTTC.

This clonotype appeared a few times. CDR3 region: CASTTKGGYQPQHF. CDR3 sequence (DNA): TGTGCCAGTACCACAAAGGGAGGGTACCAGCCCCAGCATTTT. The rearrangement links TRBV19 to TRBJ1-5; D remains ambiguous. Per the germline V gene, CDR1 is LNHDA and CDR2 is SQIVND (reference sequence). V shed 7 bases and J shed 7 bases, with 17 bases lying between them. CDR3 length equals 14 residues.

This sequence joins TRBV15 and TRBJ1-2; tentatively, D is TRBD1 (6 bases). The germline gives CDR1 LNHNV, CDR2 YYDKDF (reference sequence). This CDR3 comprises 15 residues. V shed 0 bases and J shed 1 base, with 9 bases lying between them. CDR3 DNA sequence: TGTGCCACCAGCAGAGATATAGGGGGTAACTATGGCTACACCTTC. Translating gives CATSRDIGGNYGYTF.

For this clonotype: With a much larger clone just one base away, this may be a read error. The genes are TRBV28 and TRBJ1-1, with D possibly TRBD1 on 6 matching bases. This CDR3 has 14 amino acids. Germline lookup yields CDR1 MDHEN and CDR2 SYDVKM. Trimming shortened V by 5 bases and J by 1 base, and 11 bases separated the two germline ends. CDR3 sequence reads: CASSPSGANTEAFF. DNA of the CDR3: TGTGCCAGCAGTCCGTCAGGGGCGAACACTGAAGCTTTCTTT.

At least ten counts were recorded for this clonotype. This chain joins TRBV5-1 and TRBJ2-7; TRBD2 agrees at 10 bases. The junction had 6 bases not matched to a gene; V was cut back by 2 bases and J by 7 bases. This CDR3 spans 14 amino acids. Germline V gene data show CDR1 as SGHRS and CDR2 as YFSETQ. CDR3 residues: CASSFLAGASEQYF. CDR3 nucleotide sequence: TGCGCCAGCAGCTTTCTAGCGGGAGCCAGTGAGCAGTACTTC. The full variable domain, with the rest looked up from reference TRBV5-1 and TRBJ2-7, is KAGVTQTPRYLIKTRGQQVTLSCSPISGHRSVSWYQQTPGQGLQFLFEYFSETQRNKGNFPGRFSGRQFSNSRSEMNVSTLELGDSALYLCASSFLAGASEQYFGPGTRLTVT.

This clonotype was recorded at least ten times. The chain is built from TRBV12-3 or TRBV12-4 and TRBJ2-7; no clear D. CDR3 length equals 14 residues. V was clipped by 3 bases and J by 2 bases, with 11 bases between them. CDR3 nucleotides: TGTGCCAGCAGTTTGTTAGTGCAAGCCTACGAGCAGTACTTC. Translated, it gives CASSLLVQAYEQYF.

A word on this clonotype: This clone may be a read error of a much larger clone one base away. As the CDR3 is not closed by the conserved phenylalanine or tryptophan, this likely results from a read error. CDR3 region: CASSSFFAEAFS. CDR3 nucleotide sequence: TGTGCCAGCAGTTCCTTTTTCGCTGAAGCTTTCTCT. This chain links TRBV27 with TRBJ1-1; no definite D call. V lost 4 bases to trimming and J lost 6 bases, with 9 bases between them. Germline-derived CDR1 and CDR2 are MNHEY and SMNVEV (reference sequence). The CDR3 extends over 12 amino acids.

This clonotype was seen ten or more times. The chain combines TRBV20-1 with TRBJ1-4, with TRBD1 matching over 9 bases. Germline CDR1 DFQATT, CDR2 SNEGSKA (reference sequence). The CDR3 covers 15 residues. V was pared by 5 bases and J by 6 bases, with 10 bases of the junction left unmatched. This CDR3 reads CSAHDRGRIDEKLFF. CDR3 nucleotide sequence: TGCAGTGCTCACGACAGGGGGAGAATCGATGAAAAACTGTTTTTT.

The V call is TRBV20-1, the J call TRBJ1-5; 8 positions match TRBD1. With V trimmed by 4 bases and J by 3 bases, 5 bases remained unmatched. Germline values: CDR1 DFQATT, CDR2 SNEGSKA (reference sequence). The CDR3 length is 14 residues. The CDR3 spells CSAIDRGINQPQHF. The CDR3 DNA follows: TGCAGTGCTATAGACAGGGGAATCAATCAGCCCCAGCATTTT.

The gene calls are TRBV2 and TRBJ2-3; no clear D. The V end was cut by 0 bases, the J end by 0 bases, with 10 bases between. This CDR3 has 16 amino acids. Per the germline V gene, CDR1 is SNHLY and CDR2 is FYNNEI. The CDR3 loop is CASSEAHTPSTDTQYF. CDR3 DNA: TGTGCCAGCAGTGAAGCACACACTCCTAGCACAGATACGCAGTATTTT.

About this clonotype itself: Since a much larger clone is just one base distant, this may be a read error. The V and J genes are TRBV20-1 and TRBJ1-6; TRBD1 is a possible D gene (6 bases). This CDR3 has 13 residues. The germline gives CDR1 DFQATT, CDR2 SNEGSKA (reference sequence). CDR3 residues: CSASRGDNSPPHF. CDR3 in DNA: TGCAGTGCTAGTAGGGGGGATAATTCACCCCCCCACTTT.

CDR3: CASSSPGLSTEAFF. Written as DNA, the CDR3 is TGTGCCAGTAGTTCTCCTGGACTGAGCACTGAAGCTTTCTTT. The chain joins TRBV19 to TRBJ1-1; D remains unclear. V dropped 5 bases and J dropped 4 bases, with 14 bases sitting between them. The CDR3 extends over 14 amino acids. In germline, CDR1 is LNHDA, CDR2 SQIVND (reference sequence).